This T cell receptor beta chain comes out of a study of stem cell transplantation in POMP-related autoinflammatory disease. Overall study findings and caveats: Fewer unique TRB V-J gene pairings were identified in patients with PRAID. A trend toward lower repertoire diversity and greater clonality appeared in every analyzed T-cell subset of PRAID patients.

CDR3 length: 14 amino acids. Germline V lookup: CDR1 MGHRA, CDR2 YSYEKL. Trimming took 1 base from V and 1 from J, leaving 4 bases between them. There are a few counts of this clone. The antigen is undetermined. This table comes from immunoSEQ multiplex PCR, and its TCRdb copy is limited to in-frame clones, with some not included. The repertoire holds about 10,000 clones, with around 87% as singletons. This clonotype originated in a human donor with POMP-related autoinflammation and immune dysregulation (PRAID). This sequence joins TRBV4-1 and TRBJ2-2; D is undetermined. Specimen: CD8+ T cells from PBMCs, collected before stem cell transplantation. The CDR3 loop is CASSQALNTGELFF. Here the CDR3 DNA reads TGCGCCAGCAGCCAAGCACTGAACACCGGGGAGCTGTTTTTT.